The source of this TCR beta chain is a study of OX40 agonist ivuxolimab in advanced cancers. Study details: Patients in the trial were receiving intravenous ivuxolimab every 2 weeks, at doses of 0.01 to 10 mg/kg.

Baseline was the first blood sampling point, followed by cycle 4 day 1 and cycle 7 day 1. The CDR3 consists of 11 residues. V was pared by 4 bases and J by 1 base, with 1 base between. Germline assignment: CDR1 SEHNR and CDR2 FQNEAQ (reference sequence). Using immunoSEQ multiplex PCR, the repertoire was profiled, and TCRdb retains in-frame clones only, with some absent. Seen here are about 53,000 clones, over 75% observed once, and the top ten hold roughly 1.5%. The sequence derives from an adult with an advanced solid tumor such as melanoma, head and neck, liver or kidney cancer. This chain connects TRBV7-9 to TRBJ1-1; D remains unclear. The sample consisted of CD4+ or CD8+ T cells sorted from blood, taken in a trial of the OX40 agonist ivuxolimab. CDR3 loop: CASSWNTEAFF. The CDR3 bases are TGTGCCAGCAGCTGGAACACTGAAGCTTTCTTT.